Sequencing of this T cell receptor (beta chain) was carried out in a study of cytomegalovirus exposure and HLA in healthy donors. Study at large: As an earlier analysis found, around 200 million T cells yielded 117 million unique TCR beta sequences.

The CDR3 is made up of 16 amino acids. The V and J ends lost 1 base and 3 bases respectively, with 13 bases between them. Germline values: CDR1 SEHNR, CDR2 FQNEAQ (reference sequence). The study, taken as a whole, reports: A later analysis associated under 20,000 TCR beta sequences with HLA alleles at a 0.05 false discovery rate. One cluster of highly shared sequence variants probably arose as a sequencing artifact. Within an earlier analysis, most TCR beta V segments proved productive either about 90% or about 30% of the time.

PCR primers comprised 60 Vbeta and 13 Jbeta primers. The assay was immunoSEQ multiplex PCR, and TCRdb's table has in-frame clones only and misses some. The data contain under 200,000 clones, 77% of them seen just once; the ten biggest clones take up under 1.5%. Points on this clone: The antigen is undetermined.

The chain combines TRBV7-9 with TRBJ2-4; D gene ambiguous. This clonotype was obtained from a woman aged 25 to 45 in good health and CMV-seronegative. What was sequenced was PBMCs. CDR3 coding DNA: TGTGCCAGCAGCTTAGACCCAGATGTGTACAAAAACATTCAGTACTTC. Translation: CASSLDPDVYKNIQYF.